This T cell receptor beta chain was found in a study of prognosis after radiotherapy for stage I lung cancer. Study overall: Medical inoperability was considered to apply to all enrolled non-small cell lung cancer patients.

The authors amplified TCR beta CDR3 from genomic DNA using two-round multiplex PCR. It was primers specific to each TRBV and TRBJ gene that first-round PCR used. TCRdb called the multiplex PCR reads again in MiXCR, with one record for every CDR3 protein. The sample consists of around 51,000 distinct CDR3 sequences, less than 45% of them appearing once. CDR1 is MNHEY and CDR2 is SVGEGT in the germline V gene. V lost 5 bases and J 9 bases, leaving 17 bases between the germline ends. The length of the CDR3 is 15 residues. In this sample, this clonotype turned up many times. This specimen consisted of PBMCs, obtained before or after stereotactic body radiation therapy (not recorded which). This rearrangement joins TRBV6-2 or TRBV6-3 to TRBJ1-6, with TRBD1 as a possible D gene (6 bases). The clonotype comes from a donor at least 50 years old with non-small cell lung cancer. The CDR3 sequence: CASSKTGTPGSPLHF. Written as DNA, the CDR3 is TGTGCCAGCAGTAAAACCGGGACACCGGGTTCACCCCTCCACTTT.